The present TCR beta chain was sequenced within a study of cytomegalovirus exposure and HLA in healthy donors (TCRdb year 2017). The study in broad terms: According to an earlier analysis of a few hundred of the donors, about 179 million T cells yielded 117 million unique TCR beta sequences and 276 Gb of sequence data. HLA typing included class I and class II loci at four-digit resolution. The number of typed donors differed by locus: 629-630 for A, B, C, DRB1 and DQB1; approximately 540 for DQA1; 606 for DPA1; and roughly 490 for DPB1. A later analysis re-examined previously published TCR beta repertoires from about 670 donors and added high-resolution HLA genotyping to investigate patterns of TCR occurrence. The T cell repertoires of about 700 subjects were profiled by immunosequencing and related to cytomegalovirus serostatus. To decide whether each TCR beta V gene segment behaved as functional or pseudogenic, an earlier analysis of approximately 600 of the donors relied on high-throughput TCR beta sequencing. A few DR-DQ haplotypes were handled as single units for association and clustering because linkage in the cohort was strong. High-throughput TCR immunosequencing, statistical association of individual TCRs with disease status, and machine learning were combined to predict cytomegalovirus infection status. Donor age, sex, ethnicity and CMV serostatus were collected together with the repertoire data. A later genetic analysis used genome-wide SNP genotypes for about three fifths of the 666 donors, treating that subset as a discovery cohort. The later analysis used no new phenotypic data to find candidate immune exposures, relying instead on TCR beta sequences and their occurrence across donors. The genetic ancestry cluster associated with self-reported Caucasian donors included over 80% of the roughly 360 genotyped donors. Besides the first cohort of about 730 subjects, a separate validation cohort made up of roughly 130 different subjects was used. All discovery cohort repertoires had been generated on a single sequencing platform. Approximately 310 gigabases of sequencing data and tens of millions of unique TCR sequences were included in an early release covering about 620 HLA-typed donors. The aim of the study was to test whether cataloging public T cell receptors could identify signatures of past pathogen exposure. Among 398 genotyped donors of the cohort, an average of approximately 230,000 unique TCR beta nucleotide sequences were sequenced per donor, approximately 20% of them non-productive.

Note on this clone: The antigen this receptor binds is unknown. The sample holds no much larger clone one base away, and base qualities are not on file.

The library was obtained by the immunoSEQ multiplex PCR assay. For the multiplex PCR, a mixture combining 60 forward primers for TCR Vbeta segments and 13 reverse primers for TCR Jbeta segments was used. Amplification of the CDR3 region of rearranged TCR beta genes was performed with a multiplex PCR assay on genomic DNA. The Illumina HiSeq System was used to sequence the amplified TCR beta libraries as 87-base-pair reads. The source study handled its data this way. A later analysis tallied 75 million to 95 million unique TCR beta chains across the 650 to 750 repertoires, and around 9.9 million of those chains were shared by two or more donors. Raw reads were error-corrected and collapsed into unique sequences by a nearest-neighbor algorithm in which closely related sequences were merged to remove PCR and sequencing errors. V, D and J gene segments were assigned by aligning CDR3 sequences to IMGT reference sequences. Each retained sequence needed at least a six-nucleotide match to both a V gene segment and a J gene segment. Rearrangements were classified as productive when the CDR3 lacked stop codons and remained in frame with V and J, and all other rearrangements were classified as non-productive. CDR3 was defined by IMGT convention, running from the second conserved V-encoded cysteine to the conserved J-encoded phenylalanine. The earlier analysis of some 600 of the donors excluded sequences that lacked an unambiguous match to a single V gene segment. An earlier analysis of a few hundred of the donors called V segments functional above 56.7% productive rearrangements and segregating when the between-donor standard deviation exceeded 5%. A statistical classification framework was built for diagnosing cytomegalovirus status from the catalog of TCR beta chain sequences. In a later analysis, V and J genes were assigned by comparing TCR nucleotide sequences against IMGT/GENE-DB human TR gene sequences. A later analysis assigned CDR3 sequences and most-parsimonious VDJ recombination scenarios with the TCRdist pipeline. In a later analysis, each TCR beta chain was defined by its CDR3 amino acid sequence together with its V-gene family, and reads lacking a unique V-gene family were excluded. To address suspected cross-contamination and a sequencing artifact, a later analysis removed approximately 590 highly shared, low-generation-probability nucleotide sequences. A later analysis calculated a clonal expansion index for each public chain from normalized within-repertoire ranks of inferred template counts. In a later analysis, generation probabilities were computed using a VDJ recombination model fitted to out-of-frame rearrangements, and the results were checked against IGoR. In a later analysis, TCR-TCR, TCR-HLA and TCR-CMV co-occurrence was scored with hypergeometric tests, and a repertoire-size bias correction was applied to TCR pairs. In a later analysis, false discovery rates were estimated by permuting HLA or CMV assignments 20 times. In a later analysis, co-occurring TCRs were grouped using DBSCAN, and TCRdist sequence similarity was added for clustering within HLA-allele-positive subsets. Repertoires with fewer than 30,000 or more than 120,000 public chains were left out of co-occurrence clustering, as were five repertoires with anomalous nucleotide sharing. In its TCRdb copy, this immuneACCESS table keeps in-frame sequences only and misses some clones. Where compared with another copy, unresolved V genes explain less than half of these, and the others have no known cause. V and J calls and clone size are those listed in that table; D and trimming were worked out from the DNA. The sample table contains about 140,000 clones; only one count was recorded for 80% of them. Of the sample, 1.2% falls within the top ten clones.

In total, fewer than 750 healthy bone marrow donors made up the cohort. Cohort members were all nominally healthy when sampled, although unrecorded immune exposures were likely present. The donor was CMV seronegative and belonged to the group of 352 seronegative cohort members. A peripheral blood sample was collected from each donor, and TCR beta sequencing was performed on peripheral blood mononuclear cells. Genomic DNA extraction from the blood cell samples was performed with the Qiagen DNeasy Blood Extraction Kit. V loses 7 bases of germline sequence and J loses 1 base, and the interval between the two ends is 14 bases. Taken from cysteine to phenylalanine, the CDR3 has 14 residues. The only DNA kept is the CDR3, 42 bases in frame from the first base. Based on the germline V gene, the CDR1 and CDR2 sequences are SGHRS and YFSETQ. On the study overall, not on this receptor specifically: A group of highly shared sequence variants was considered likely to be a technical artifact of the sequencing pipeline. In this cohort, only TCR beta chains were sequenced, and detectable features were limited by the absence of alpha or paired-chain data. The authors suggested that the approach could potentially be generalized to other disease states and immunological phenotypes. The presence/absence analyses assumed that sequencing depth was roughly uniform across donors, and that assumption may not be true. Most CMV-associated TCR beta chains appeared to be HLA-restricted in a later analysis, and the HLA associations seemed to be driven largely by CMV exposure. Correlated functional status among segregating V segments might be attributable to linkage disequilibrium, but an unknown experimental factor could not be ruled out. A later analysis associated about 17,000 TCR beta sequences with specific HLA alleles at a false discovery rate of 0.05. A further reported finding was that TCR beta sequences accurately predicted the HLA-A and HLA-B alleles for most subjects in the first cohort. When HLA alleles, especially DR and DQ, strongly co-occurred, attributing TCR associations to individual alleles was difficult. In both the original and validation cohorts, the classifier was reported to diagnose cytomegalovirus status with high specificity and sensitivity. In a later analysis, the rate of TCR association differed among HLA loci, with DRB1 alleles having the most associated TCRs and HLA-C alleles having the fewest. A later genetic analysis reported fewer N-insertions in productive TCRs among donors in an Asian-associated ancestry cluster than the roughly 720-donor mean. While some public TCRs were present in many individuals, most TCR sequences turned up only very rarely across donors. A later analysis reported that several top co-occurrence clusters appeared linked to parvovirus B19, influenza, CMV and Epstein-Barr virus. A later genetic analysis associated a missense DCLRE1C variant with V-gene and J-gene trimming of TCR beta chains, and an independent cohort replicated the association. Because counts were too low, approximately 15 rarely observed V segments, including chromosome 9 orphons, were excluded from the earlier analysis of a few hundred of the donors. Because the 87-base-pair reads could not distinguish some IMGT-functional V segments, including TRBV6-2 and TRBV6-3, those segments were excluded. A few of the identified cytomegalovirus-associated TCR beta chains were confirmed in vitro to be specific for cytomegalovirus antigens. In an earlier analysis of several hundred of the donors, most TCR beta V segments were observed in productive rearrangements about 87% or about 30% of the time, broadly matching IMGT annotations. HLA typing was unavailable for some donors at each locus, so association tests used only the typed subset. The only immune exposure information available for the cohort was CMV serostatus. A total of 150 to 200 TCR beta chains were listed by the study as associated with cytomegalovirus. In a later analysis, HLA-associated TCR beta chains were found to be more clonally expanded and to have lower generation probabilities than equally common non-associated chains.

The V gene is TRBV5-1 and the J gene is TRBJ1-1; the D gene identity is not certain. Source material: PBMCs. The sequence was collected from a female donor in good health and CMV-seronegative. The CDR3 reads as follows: CASHSLERNTEAFF. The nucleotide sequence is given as TGCGCCAGCCATTCCCTGGAGCGGAACACTGAAGCTTTCTTT.